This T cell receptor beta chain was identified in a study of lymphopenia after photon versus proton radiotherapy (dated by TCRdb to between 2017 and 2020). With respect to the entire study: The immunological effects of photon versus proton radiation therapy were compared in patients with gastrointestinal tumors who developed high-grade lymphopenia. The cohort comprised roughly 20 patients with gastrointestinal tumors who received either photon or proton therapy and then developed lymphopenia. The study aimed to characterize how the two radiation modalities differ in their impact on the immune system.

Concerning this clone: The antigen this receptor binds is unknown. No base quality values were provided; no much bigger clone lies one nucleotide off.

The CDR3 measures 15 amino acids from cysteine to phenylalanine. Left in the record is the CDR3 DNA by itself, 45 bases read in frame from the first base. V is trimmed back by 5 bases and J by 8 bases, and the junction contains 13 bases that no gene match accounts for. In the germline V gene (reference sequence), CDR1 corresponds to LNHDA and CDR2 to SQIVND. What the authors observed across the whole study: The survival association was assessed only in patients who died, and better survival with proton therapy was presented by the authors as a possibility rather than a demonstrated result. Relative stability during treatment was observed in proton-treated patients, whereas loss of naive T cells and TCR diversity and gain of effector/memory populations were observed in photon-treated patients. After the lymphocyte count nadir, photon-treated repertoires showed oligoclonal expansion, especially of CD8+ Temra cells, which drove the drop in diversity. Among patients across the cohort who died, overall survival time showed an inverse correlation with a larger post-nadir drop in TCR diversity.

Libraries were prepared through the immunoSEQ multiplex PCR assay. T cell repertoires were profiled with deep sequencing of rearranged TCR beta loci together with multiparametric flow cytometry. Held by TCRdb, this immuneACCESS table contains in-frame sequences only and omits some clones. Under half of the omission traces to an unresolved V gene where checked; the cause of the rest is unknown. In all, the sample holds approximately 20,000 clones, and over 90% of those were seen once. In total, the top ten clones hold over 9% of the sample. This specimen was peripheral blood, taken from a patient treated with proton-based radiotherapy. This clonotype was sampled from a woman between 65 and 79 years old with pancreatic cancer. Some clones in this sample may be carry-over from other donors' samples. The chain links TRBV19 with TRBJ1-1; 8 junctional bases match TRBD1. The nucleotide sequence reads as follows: TGTGCCAGTAGTGTCCAAAACAGGGGGTCTGGCGAAGCTTTCTTT. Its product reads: CASSVQNRGSGEAFF.